This TCR beta chain was retrieved from a study of cytomegalovirus exposure and HLA in healthy donors. Whole-study context: Around four fifths of several hundred genotyped donors fell in the Caucasian-associated ancestry cluster. Overall study results and limits: One cluster of highly shared sequence variants probably arose as a sequencing artifact. There were reportedly fewer N-insertions in an Asian-associated ancestry cluster than the approximately 670-donor mean, in a later analysis. A later analysis linked a missense variant in DCLRE1C to the trimming of TCR beta V and J genes.

Primers for the PCR totalled 60 Vbeta and 13 Jbeta. Using immunoSEQ multiplex PCR, the repertoire was profiled, and TCRdb retains in-frame clones only, with some absent. Of 120,000 or so clones in the sample, over 70% were seen once. CDR1 and CDR2 (germline): KGHSH, LQKENI. The V gene end was trimmed by 3 bases and the J gene end by 8 bases; junction bases not matched to a gene: 15. The CDR3 loop spans 16 amino acids. This clone appeared a few times. Its antigen is unknown. Material: PBMCs. The chain couples TRBV18 to TRBJ1-1; 7 positions match TRBD1. The receptor was isolated from a woman aged 50 to 60 in good health and CMV-seropositive. CDR3 in amino acids: CASSPVPTGARSEAFF. CDR3 coding DNA: TGTGCCAGCTCACCGGTACCAACAGGGGCTAGGTCGGAAGCTTTCTTT.